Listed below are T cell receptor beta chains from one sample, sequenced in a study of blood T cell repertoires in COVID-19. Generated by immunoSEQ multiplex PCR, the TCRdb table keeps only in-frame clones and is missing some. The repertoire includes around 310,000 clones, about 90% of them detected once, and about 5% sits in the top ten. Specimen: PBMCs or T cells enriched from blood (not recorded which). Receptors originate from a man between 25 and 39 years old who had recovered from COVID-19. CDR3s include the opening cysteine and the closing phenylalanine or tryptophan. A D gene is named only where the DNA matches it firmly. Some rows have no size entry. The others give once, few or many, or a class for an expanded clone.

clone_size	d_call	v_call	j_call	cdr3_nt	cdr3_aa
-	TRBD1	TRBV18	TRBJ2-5	TGTGCCAGCTCACCTGGGACAGGGCAAGAGACCCAGTACTTC	CASSPGTGQETQYF
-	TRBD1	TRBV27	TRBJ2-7	TGTGCCAGCAGTTTTCCAGGGGGTGAGCAGTACTTC	CASSFPGGEQYF
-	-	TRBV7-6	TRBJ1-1	TGTGCCAGCAGCTTAGATGCGGGCCCGGAAGGGGGAGCTTTCTTT	CASSLDAGPEGGAFF
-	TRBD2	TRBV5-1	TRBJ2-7	TGCGCCAGCAGCTTACCTTGGGGGGGTGGCTCCTACGAGCAGTACTTC	CASSLPWGGGSYEQYF
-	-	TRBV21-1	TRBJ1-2	TGTGCCAGCAGCATCAGGGGTGGCTACACCTTC	CASSIRGGYTF
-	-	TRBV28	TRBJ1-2	TGTGCCAGCAGTTTGTACCAGGGACACCGGAACTATGGCTACACCTTC	CASSLYQGHRNYGYTF
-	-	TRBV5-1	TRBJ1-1	TGCGCCAGCAGCTTGGCCCAAATGAACACTGAAGCTTTCTTT	CASSLAQMNTEAFF
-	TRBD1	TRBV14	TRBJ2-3	TGTGCCAGCAGCCAAGTCACCCTCCGAGGGACAGGGCCTCTCACAGATACGCAGTATTTT	CASSQVTLRGTGPLTDTQYF
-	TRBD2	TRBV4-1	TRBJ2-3	TGCGCCAGCAGCCAGGATGGGCTAGCGGGGCTCTCTAGCACAGATACGCAGTATTTT	CASSQDGLAGLSSTDTQYF
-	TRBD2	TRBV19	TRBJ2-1	TGTGCCAGTAGTATAGGGGCAGCGGGGGCCTCCTACAATGAGCAGTTCTTC	CASSIGAAGASYNEQFF
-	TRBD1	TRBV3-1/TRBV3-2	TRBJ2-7	TGTGCCAGCAGCCAAGATGGGGGACAGGGTATCTACGAGCAGTACTTC	CASSQDGGQGIYEQYF
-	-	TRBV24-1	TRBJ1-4	TGTGCCACTGGCAGGTCTTTAATTCAACTGTTTTTT	CATGRSLIQLFF
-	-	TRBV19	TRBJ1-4	TGTGCCAGTAGTCAGCCTACTAAGTATGGGTCCTCCAGCGGAAAACTGTTTTTT	CASSQPTKYGSSSGKLFF
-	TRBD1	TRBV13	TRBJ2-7	TGTGCCAGCAGCCCTTGGGACAGGGCCTACGAGCAGTACTTC	CASSPWDRAYEQYF
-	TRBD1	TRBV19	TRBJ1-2	TGTGCCAGTAAGGACAGGGGCTATGGCTACACCTTC	CASKDRGYGYTF
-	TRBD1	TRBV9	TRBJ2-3	TGTGCCAGCAGGAAGGGGGCTAGAGGCACAGATACGCAGTATTTT	CASRKGARGTDTQYF
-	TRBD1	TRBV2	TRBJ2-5	TGTGCCAGTACCCCCCAAGTTGGGACAGGGCAAGAGACCCAGTACTTC	CASTPQVGTGQETQYF
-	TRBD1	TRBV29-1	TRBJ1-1	TGCAGCATGGGACAGGGAGTAGGTAGCACTGAAGCTTTCTTT	CSMGQGVGSTEAFF
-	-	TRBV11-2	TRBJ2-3	TGTGCCAGCAGCTTAGATAAGACACTCACAGATACGCAGTATTTT	CASSLDKTLTDTQYF
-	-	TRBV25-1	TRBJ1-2	TGTGCCAGCCATGACACAAGCATGATCTATGGCTACACCTTC	CASHDTSMIYGYTF
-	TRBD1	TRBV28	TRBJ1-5	TGTGCCAGCAGTGGAGACAGGGGGCTTAGCAATCAGCCCCAGCATTTT	CASSGDRGLSNQPQHF
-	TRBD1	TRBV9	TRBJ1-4	TGTGCCAGCAGCCAGACAGGGGGCTCTGATGAAAAACTGTTTTTT	CASSQTGGSDEKLFF
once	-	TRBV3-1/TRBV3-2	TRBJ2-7	TGTGCCAGCAGTGGCCAGGGGAGAATCTACGAGCAGTACTTC	CASSGQGRIYEQYF
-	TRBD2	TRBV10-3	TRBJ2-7	TGTGCCATCGGGACTAGCGGGGGACCCAACGTCGGGTACTTC	CAIGTSGGPNVGYF
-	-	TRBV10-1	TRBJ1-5	TGCGCCACTCGGACTGGGGAGCCTGGCAATCAGCCCCAGCATTTT	CATRTGEPGNQPQHF
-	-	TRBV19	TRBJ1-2	TGTGCCAGTAGTTGGACAGCCAGCTATGGCTACACCTTC	CASSWTASYGYTF
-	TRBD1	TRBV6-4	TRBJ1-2	TGTGCCAGCCGACGATCAGGGGGCGCTGATGGCTACACCTTC	CASRRSGGADGYTF
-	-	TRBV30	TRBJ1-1	TGTGCCTGGGGGCGTGTGACTGAAGCTTTCTTT	CAWGRVTEAFF
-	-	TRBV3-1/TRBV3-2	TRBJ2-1	TGTGCCAGCAGCCAAGACCTTTCGGGGTCCTACAATGAGCAGTTCTTC	CASSQDLSGSYNEQFF
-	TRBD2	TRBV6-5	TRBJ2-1	TGTGCCAGCATCCTCGGGGGGGGGAACTACAATGAGCAGTTCTTC	CASILGGGNYNEQFF
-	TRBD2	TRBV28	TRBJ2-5	TGTGCCAGCAGTCCTAGCGGGGGGGCGGCAGAGACCCAGTACTTC	CASSPSGGAAETQYF
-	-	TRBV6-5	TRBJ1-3	TGTGCCAGCAGTTACTCAGGGGAGGGAGGAAACACCATATATTTT	CASSYSGEGGNTIYF
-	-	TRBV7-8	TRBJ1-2	TGTGCCAGCAGCTTAGAACACCAAAGCTATGGCTACACCTTC	CASSLEHQSYGYTF
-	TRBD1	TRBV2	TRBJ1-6	TGTGCCAGCAGCGCAACAGGGGTCCCCTATAATTCACCCCTCCACTTT	CASSATGVPYNSPLHF
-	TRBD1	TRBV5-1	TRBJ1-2	TGCGCCAGCAGTTTAGGACAGGGGAGCGGCTACACCTTC	CASSLGQGSGYTF
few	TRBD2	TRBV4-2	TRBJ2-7	TGTGCCAGCAGCCAAGATCTAGCGGGGGGGCAGTACGAGCAGTACTTC	CASSQDLAGGQYEQYF
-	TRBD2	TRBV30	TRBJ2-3	TGTGCCTCAGAGAGCGGGGGAGGGGATACGCAGTATTTT	CASESGGGDTQYF
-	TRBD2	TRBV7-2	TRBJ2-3	TGTGCCAGCAGCTTAGTCGGGGGGGGCTTAGATACGCAGTATTTT	CASSLVGGGLDTQYF
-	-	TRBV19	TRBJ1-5	TGTGCCAGTGGGATCCGGGACATACCATTTAGCAATCAGCCCCAGCATTTT	CASGIRDIPFSNQPQHF
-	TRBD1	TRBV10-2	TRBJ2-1	TGCGCCAGCAGTGAACAGGGGGCGCTTTACAATGAGCAGTTCTTC	CASSEQGALYNEQFF
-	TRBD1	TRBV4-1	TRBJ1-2	TGCGCCAGCAGGCGGGACAGGGCTGATGGCTACACCTTC	CASRRDRADGYTF
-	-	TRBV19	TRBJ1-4	TGTGCCAGTCTTCCCGGTTGGCAGGGGAAGAATGAAAAACTGTTTTTT	CASLPGWQGKNEKLFF
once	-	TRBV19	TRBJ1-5	TGTGCCAGTATCCCCCGGACGGGGGGACGGGGCGGAAATCAGCCCCAGCATTTT	CASIPRTGGRGGNQPQHF
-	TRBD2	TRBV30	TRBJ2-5	TGTGCCTGGAGTCTCGGACTAGCGGGGGGAGCCCCGTACTTC	CAWSLGLAGGAPYF
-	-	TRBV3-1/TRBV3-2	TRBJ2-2	TGTGCCAGCAGCCAAGATAGCTGGACCGGGGAGCTGTTTTTT	CASSQDSWTGELFF
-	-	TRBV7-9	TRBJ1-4	TGTGCCAGCAGCTTAATCTCGGAAAAACTGTTTTTT	CASSLISEKLFF
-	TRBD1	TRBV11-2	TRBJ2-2	TGTGCCAGCAGCTTATCCCGGCAGGGGGCCGGGGAGCTGTTTTTT	CASSLSRQGAGELFF